This is a list of T cell receptor beta chains from one sample in a study of low-dose radiotherapy and immunotherapy resistance in tumors. TCRdb re-called the reads through MiXCR, storing one row per CDR3 protein. The data show about 39,000 distinct CDR3 sequences, with 25% to 40% seen just once and less than 4% held by the top ten. The source material was PBMCs, sampled before treatment. The source is a male donor with gallbladder cancer. Each CDR3 is given with its conserved first and last residue. D genes are given only for firm matches. Expanded clones get a size class; other rows say once, few or many, or leave the size out.

d_call clone_size j_call cdr3_length v_call cdr3_aa cdr3_nt
. . TRBJ2-7 17 TRBV4-2 CASSQDESGGLWNEQYF TGTGCCAGCAGCCAAGATGAGTCAGGGGGGCTTTGGAACGAGCAGTACTTC
. . TRBJ1-1 19 TRBV21-1 CASIKGLYKRGLANTEAFF TGTGCCAGCATCAAGGGCTTGTACAAACGGGGTTTGGCGAACACTGAAGCTTTCTTT
TRBD2 once TRBJ2-5 12 TRBV10-3 CAISGGGETQYF TGTGCCATCAGTGGGGGGGGAGAGACCCAGTACTTC
. many TRBJ1-1 14 TRBV27 CASGEGGGGTEAFF TGTGCCAGCGGGGAGGGCGGAGGGGGAACTGAAGCTTTCTTT
. . TRBJ2-7 13 TRBV12-3/TRBV12-4 CASGPGQPYEQYF TGTGCCAGCGGACCGGGACAACCCTACGAGCAGTACTTC
TRBD1 few TRBJ2-7 14 TRBV11-3 CASSSRQGDYEQYF TGTGCCAGCAGCTCAAGACAGGGGGACTACGAGCAGTACTTC
TRBD2 . TRBJ2-7 14 TRBV18 CASSRTSGTYEQYF TGTGCCAGCTCAAGGACTAGCGGCACCTACGAGCAGTACTTC
. few TRBJ2-1 15 TRBV5-6 CASSFLGSTNNEQFF TGTGCCAGCAGCTTTCTGGGTAGCACTAACAATGAGCAGTTCTTC
TRBD2 many TRBJ2-3 17 TRBV9 CASSVASSGSGTDTQYF TGTGCCAGCAGCGTAGCTTCTAGCGGGAGTGGCACAGATACGCAGTATTTT
. . TRBJ2-3 15 TRBV20-1 CSARRSGVNTDTQYF TGCAGTGCTAGAAGGTCGGGGGTGAACACAGATACGCAGTATTTT
. many TRBJ1-4 13 TRBV12-3/TRBV12-4 CASSGQLNEKLFF TGTGCCAGCAGTGGACAACTTAATGAAAAACTGTTTTTT
. . TRBJ2-7 15 TRBV7-2 CASSLEISGAYEQYF TGTGCCAGCAGCTTAGAGATTAGCGGAGCCTACGAGCAGTACTTC
TRBD1 many TRBJ1-2 15 TRBV12-3/TRBV12-4 CASSLETGVGYGYTF TGTGCCAGCAGTTTAGAGACAGGGGTAGGCTATGGCTACACCTTC